These T cell receptor beta chains were read from a single sample in a study of blood T cell repertoires in COVID-19. Generated by immunoSEQ multiplex PCR, the TCRdb table keeps only in-frame clones and is missing some. The table has approximately 140,000 clones, approximately 88% seen once. The specimen was peripheral blood. These receptors all stem from a human donor in a cohort sampled during active COVID-19. Both conserved end residues are part of each CDR3. Each record gives: clone size, V gene, D gene, J gene, CDR3 protein, CDR3 DNA. D genes are given only for firm matches. Clone size appears in some rows only: once, few, many, or a class for an expanded clone.

size: .
V: TRBV12-3/TRBV12-4
D: .
J: TRBJ2-5
CDR3: CASSLNTQETQYF
DNA: TGTGCCAGCAGTTTAAACACCCAAGAGACCCAGTACTTC

size: .
V: TRBV11-2
D: .
J: TRBJ2-7
CDR3: CASSLIDEQYF
DNA: TGTGCCAGCAGCTTAATCGACGAGCAGTACTTC

size: .
V: TRBV6-6
D: TRBD1
J: TRBJ2-7
CDR3: CASSSARGQGKTYF
DNA: TGTGCCAGCAGCTCAGCCAGAGGACAGGGGAAGACGTACTTC

size: .
V: TRBV4-3
D: TRBD1
J: TRBJ1-4
CDR3: CASSQADDRAYEKLFF
DNA: TGCGCCAGCAGCCAAGCCGACGACAGGGCTTATGAAAAACTGTTTTTT

size: once
V: TRBV3-1/TRBV3-2
D: .
J: TRBJ2-5
CDR3: CASSQVYETQYF
DNA: TGTGCCAGCAGCCAAGTTTATGAGACCCAGTACTTC

size: .
V: TRBV6-5
D: .
J: TRBJ2-7
CDR3: CASRLLRDSPYEQYF
DNA: TGTGCCAGCAGGCTCCTCCGGGACTCCCCCTACGAGCAGTACTTC

size: .
V: TRBV29-1
D: .
J: TRBJ2-1
CDR3: CSVPKLDRRLGEQFF
DNA: TGCAGCGTTCCCAAGCTCGACAGGAGGTTAGGTGAGCAGTTCTTC

size: once
V: TRBV6-2/TRBV6-3
D: .
J: TRBJ1-2
CDR3: CASSYPRGVTYGYTF
DNA: TGTGCCAGCAGTTACCCTCGGGGGGTAACCTATGGCTACACCTTC

size: .
V: TRBV10-3
D: TRBD1
J: TRBJ2-2
CDR3: CAISGRDSPSTNTGELFF
DNA: TGTGCCATCAGTGGCCGGGACAGCCCTAGTACGAACACCGGGGAGCTGTTTTTT

size: .
V: TRBV3-1/TRBV3-2
D: TRBD2
J: TRBJ2-4
CDR3: CASSHGTGGIQYF
DNA: TGTGCCAGCAGCCATGGAACGGGGGGCATTCAGTACTTC

size: .
V: TRBV15
D: .
J: TRBJ2-2
CDR3: CATSRDLGGQAAGELFF
DNA: TGTGCCACCAGCAGGGACCTGGGAGGACAAGCCGCCGGGGAGCTGTTTTTT

size: .
V: TRBV7-9
D: TRBD1
J: TRBJ1-4
CDR3: CASSLRVQGGEKLFF
DNA: TGTGCCAGCAGCTTACGGGTACAGGGGGGCGAAAAACTGTTTTTT

size: .
V: TRBV5-1
D: TRBD2
J: TRBJ2-3
CDR3: CASSSGSGGTSTDTQYF
DNA: TGCGCCAGCAGCTCAGGTAGCGGGGGGACTAGCACAGATACGCAGTATTTT

size: once
V: TRBV29-1
D: TRBD1
J: TRBJ1-2
CDR3: CSVEGVGQGDYGYTF
DNA: TGCAGCGTTGAAGGTGTTGGACAGGGTGACTATGGCTACACCTTC

size: .
V: TRBV6-5
D: .
J: TRBJ2-5
CDR3: CASSSGVGRQETQYF
DNA: TGTGCCAGCAGTTCAGGAGTAGGGAGGCAAGAGACCCAGTACTTC

size: .
V: TRBV12-3/TRBV12-4
D: .
J: TRBJ1-1
CDR3: CASSFTAEAFF
DNA: TGTGCCAGCAGTTTTACTGCTGAAGCTTTCTTT

size: .
V: TRBV6-1
D: .
J: TRBJ1-2
CDR3: CASSEAVYGYTF
DNA: TGTGCCAGCAGTGAAGCCGTCTATGGCTACACCTTC

size: .
V: TRBV7-9
D: .
J: TRBJ1-6
CDR3: CASSFGQAPSPLHF
DNA: TGTGCCAGCAGCTTCGGCCAGGCTCCCTCACCCCTCCACTTT

size: .
V: TRBV27
D: .
J: TRBJ2-3
CDR3: CASSFPRDTQYF
DNA: TGTGCCAGCAGTTTCCCCCGGGATACGCAGTATTTT

size: .
V: TRBV18
D: .
J: TRBJ2-4
CDR3: CASSPSTGLVGNIQYF
DNA: TGTGCCAGCTCACCAAGTACAGGGTTGGTGGGGAACATTCAGTACTTC

size: once
V: TRBV29-1
D: .
J: TRBJ2-3
CDR3: CSVDPPGSSTDTQYF
DNA: TGCAGCGTTGACCCCCCGGGGTCTAGCACAGATACGCAGTATTTT

size: .
V: TRBV7-2
D: .
J: TRBJ1-1
CDR3: CASSLDRDGEAFF
DNA: TGTGCCAGCAGCTTAGACAGGGACGGTGAAGCTTTCTTT

size: .
V: TRBV9
D: .
J: TRBJ2-3
CDR3: CASSVGPSTDTQYF
DNA: TGTGCCAGCAGCGTAGGTCCTAGCACAGATACGCAGTATTTT

size: .
V: TRBV7-8
D: .
J: TRBJ1-5
CDR3: CASSLATTAYNQPQHF
DNA: TGTGCCAGCAGCTTAGCTACGACAGCCTACAATCAGCCCCAGCATTTT

size: .
V: TRBV4-3
D: .
J: TRBJ1-2
CDR3: CASSQDGGSTYGYTF
DNA: TGCGCCAGCAGCCAAGATGGGGGCAGCACCTATGGCTACACCTTC

size: once
V: TRBV9
D: TRBD2
J: TRBJ2-3
CDR3: CASSALAGALGGADTQYF
DNA: TGTGCCAGCAGCGCCCTAGCGGGGGCCCTCGGTGGGGCAGATACGCAGTATTTT

size: once
V: TRBV6-5
D: TRBD1
J: TRBJ1-2
CDR3: CASSYSWDSYYGYTF
DNA: TGTGCCAGCAGTTACTCCTGGGACAGCTACTATGGCTACACCTTC

size: .
V: TRBV14
D: .
J: TRBJ1-3
CDR3: CASSQELWGGQAGNTIYF
DNA: TGTGCCAGCAGCCAAGAGTTGTGGGGGGGGCAAGCTGGAAACACCATATATTTT

size: .
V: TRBV5-6
D: .
J: TRBJ1-2
CDR3: CASSLSRNYGYTF
DNA: TGTGCCAGCAGCTTGTCGAGGAACTATGGCTACACCTTC

size: .
V: TRBV7-2
D: .
J: TRBJ2-6
CDR3: CASSLEGVSGANVLTF
DNA: TGTGCCAGCAGCTTAGAGGGGGTCTCTGGGGCCAACGTCCTGACTTTC

size: once
V: TRBV24-1
D: .
J: TRBJ2-2
CDR3: CATSDEVAAGELFF
DNA: TGTGCCACCAGTGACGAAGTAGCGGCCGGGGAGCTGTTTTTT

size: .
V: TRBV19
D: TRBD1
J: TRBJ1-2
CDR3: CASSWQGDSYGYTF
DNA: TGTGCCAGTAGTTGGCAGGGGGACTCCTATGGCTACACCTTC

size: .
V: TRBV14
D: TRBD1
J: TRBJ1-2
CDR3: CASSQVTGTAYGYTF
DNA: TGTGCCAGCAGCCAAGTCACAGGGACAGCCTATGGCTACACCTTC

size: .
V: TRBV25-1
D: TRBD1
J: TRBJ2-2
CDR3: CASSQTGINTGELFF
DNA: TGTGCCAGCAGCCAGACAGGGATCAACACCGGGGAGCTGTTTTTT

size: .
V: TRBV28
D: TRBD1
J: TRBJ2-5
CDR3: CASQTGVETQYF
DNA: TGTGCCAGCCAGACAGGGGTGGAGACCCAGTACTTC

size: .
V: TRBV5-4
D: TRBD2
J: TRBJ2-7
CDR3: CASSLVGTTLYEQYF
DNA: TGTGCCAGCAGCTTGGTAGGGACTACTCTTTACGAGCAGTACTTC

size: few
V: TRBV9
D: .
J: TRBJ1-1
CDR3: CASSVGGGAAFF
DNA: TGTGCCAGCAGCGTAGGCGGGGGGGCAGCTTTCTTT

size: few
V: TRBV5-1
D: .
J: TRBJ2-3
CDR3: CASSFGAGAGDTQYF
DNA: TGCGCCAGCAGCTTTGGGGCGGGGGCTGGAGATACGCAGTATTTT

size: .
V: TRBV5-1
D: .
J: TRBJ2-4
CDR3: CASSLMSPGDIQYF
DNA: TGCGCCAGCAGCTTAATGAGTCCAGGGGACATTCAGTACTTC

size: .
V: TRBV6-4
D: .
J: TRBJ1-2
CDR3: CASSPQANYGYTF
DNA: TGTGCCAGCAGTCCCCAGGCTAACTATGGCTACACCTTC

size: .
V: TRBV4-2
D: TRBD1
J: TRBJ2-1
CDR3: CASSRDRGRRDEQFF
DNA: TGTGCCAGCAGCCGGGACAGGGGACGGCGCGATGAGCAGTTCTTC

size: .
V: TRBV30
D: .
J: TRBJ1-2
CDR3: CASDPWDSGYTF
DNA: TGTGCCAGCGACCCATGGGACTCGGGCTACACCTTC

size: .
V: TRBV29-1
D: .
J: TRBJ2-7
CDR3: CSGGGGQPYEQYF
DNA: TGCAGCGGGGGAGGGGGCCAGCCCTACGAGCAGTACTTC

size: .
V: TRBV27
D: TRBD2
J: TRBJ2-7
CDR3: CASSLLAGVDEQYF
DNA: TGTGCCAGCAGTTTATTAGCGGGGGTCGACGAGCAGTACTTC

size: .
V: TRBV7-2
D: .
J: TRBJ2-5
CDR3: CASSLGRRETQYF
DNA: TGTGCCAGCAGCTTAGGGCGGAGGGAGACCCAGTACTTC

size: .
V: TRBV5-6
D: TRBD1
J: TRBJ2-7
CDR3: CASSLGDRGLYEQYF
DNA: TGTGCCAGCAGCTTGGGGGACAGGGGACTGTACGAGCAGTACTTC

size: .
V: TRBV12-5
D: TRBD1
J: TRBJ2-1
CDR3: CASGSPDRATYNEQFF
DNA: TGTGCTAGTGGTTCCCCGGACAGGGCTACCTACAATGAGCAGTTCTTC

size: .
V: TRBV2
D: TRBD1
J: TRBJ2-5
CDR3: CARGQGVQETQYF
DNA: TGTGCCAGGGGACAGGGGGTACAAGAGACCCAGTACTTC

size: once
V: TRBV20-1
D: .
J: TRBJ2-1
CDR3: CSASQYNEQFF
DNA: TGCAGTGCTAGCCAATACAATGAGCAGTTCTTC